The 16 T cell receptor beta chains in this list originate from one sample, sequenced in a study of shared clonotypes between healthy human individuals. TCRdb's copy holds only in-frame clones and misses some; the assay was immunoSEQ multiplex PCR. The data show about 480,000 clones, with roughly 79% seen just once and around an eighth held by the top ten. Sequencing was carried out using PBMCs. The receptor set was obtained from a woman in her thirties or forties in good health. Some clones in this sample may be carry-over from other donors' samples.

On this clone itself: One junction end disagrees with the germline gene, perhaps due to a read error. The chain is built from TRBV6-1 and TRBJ2-1; 8 bases match TRBD1. The length of the CDR3 is 16 residues. Germline assignment: CDR1 MNHNS and CDR2 SASEGT. The DNA of the CDR3 is TGTGCCAGCAGAGAAGCCGGACAGGGCTCCTACAATGAGCAGTTCTTC. Protein sequence: CASREAGQGSYNEQFF.

The V call is TRBV4-2, the J call TRBJ2-3; D is ambiguous. The V and J ends lost 1 base and 8 bases respectively, with 10 bases between them. Germline V gene sequence: CDR1 LGHNA, CDR2 YNFKEQ. CDR3 length: 13 amino acids. CDR3 in amino acids: CASSQVAEGTQYF. CDR3 nucleotide sequence: TGTGCCAGCAGCCAAGTGGCCGAAGGTACGCAGTATTTT.

This clone is a singleton in its sample. This chain uses TRBV6-5 with TRBJ1-4, with a possible D match to TRBD1 (5 bases). Trimming took 4 bases from V and 10 from J, leaving 16 bases between them. Germline V gives CDR1 MNHEY, CDR2 SVGAGI. This CDR3 region has 14 residues. The CDR3 loop is CASSWDGTGGKLFF. CDR3 DNA sequence: TGTGCCAGCAGTTGGGACGGTACAGGAGGAAAACTGTTTTTT.

This clone was picked up a small number of times. V usage is TRBV5-1 and J usage is TRBJ1-1, with 7 bases that match TRBD1. The CDR3 runs to 15 residues. Germline V gene lookup returns CDR1 SGHRS and CDR2 YFSETQ. V shed 3 bases, J shed 5 bases, and the junction held 10 bases outside the gene matches. The DNA for the CDR3 is TGCGCCAGCAGCTACTCCGGGACAGATGTGACTGAAGCTTTCTTT. It specifies CASSYSGTDVTEAFF. The variable domain in full, with the rest retrieved from reference TRBV5-1 and TRBJ1-1, is KAGVTQTPRYLIKTRGQQVTLSCSPISGHRSVSWYQQTPGQGLQFLFEYFSETQRNKGNFPGRFSGRQFSNSRSEMNVSTLELGDSALYLCASSYSGTDVTEAFFGQGTRLTVV.

Only a few counts were recorded for this clone. V gene TRBV7-7 combines with J gene TRBJ1-1, with D hard to call. The V end lost 1 base, the J end lost 3 bases, and 6 bases lay between the germline ends. Germline CDR1 is SSHAT and CDR2 is FNYEAQ (reference sequence). This CDR3 has 13 amino acids. The CDR3 DNA reads TGTGCCAGCAGCTTAGGTCCGGACACTGAAGCTTTCTTT. Amino acid sequence: CASSLGPDTEAFF.

This chain uses TRBV27 with TRBJ1-4, with no clear D. Germline V gene lookup returns CDR1 MNHEY and CDR2 SMNVEV (reference sequence). The CDR3 is 14 amino acids. Deletions cut 3 bases from V and 7 bases from J, with 12 bases between. The chain's CDR3 is CASSFYGSGEKLFF. The CDR3 bases are TGTGCCAGCAGTTTTTACGGCAGCGGTGAAAAACTGTTTTTT.

The chain couples TRBV5-1 to TRBJ1-1; D is unresolved. The V gene's germline CDR1 is SGHRS and CDR2 YFSETQ. The CDR3 contains 13 residues. The V and J ends lost 1 base and 1 base respectively, with 5 bases between them. The CDR3 spells CASSLMENTEAFF. For the CDR3, the DNA is TGCGCCAGCAGCTTGATGGAGAACACTGAAGCTTTCTTT. Full variable domain (rest looked up from reference TRBV5-1 and TRBJ1-1): KAGVTQTPRYLIKTRGQQVTLSCSPISGHRSVSWYQQTPGQGLQFLFEYFSETQRNKGNFPGRFSGRQFSNSRSEMNVSTLELGDSALYLCASSLMENTEAFFGQGTRLTVV.

A few counts support this clone. J is TRBJ2-3 and V is TRBV11-2, with D unclear. Between the trimmed V and J ends, which lost 8 bases and 4 bases, there was a span of 10 bases. The CDR3 covers 12 residues. CDR1 is SGHAT, CDR2 FQNNGV, per germline. In DNA form, the CDR3 reads TGTGCCAGCCGCGAGACCCCAGATACGCAGTATTTT. Translating gives CASRETPDTQYF.

This clone was found once. A clone one base away is much larger, so this may be a read error. Distinct nucleotide sequences in the sample also encode this CDR3. V usage is TRBV6-5 and J usage is TRBJ2-7, with 11 bases that match TRBD2. This CDR3 comprises 15 residues. CDR1 and CDR2 from the germline V gene are MNHEY and SVGAGI. Trimming took 9 bases from V and 6 from J; bases not matched to a gene: 13. This CDR3 is CASSVAGGPGAEQYF. In nucleotides, the CDR3 is TGTGCCAGTAGCGTAGCGGGAGGGCCTGGGGCCGAGCAGTACTTC.

V and J are TRBV4-1 and TRBJ2-7, with 13 bases lining up with TRBD2. The germline CDR1 and CDR2 sequences are MGHRA and YSYEKL. The CDR3 loop spans 16 amino acids. V lost 8 bases to trimming and J lost 0 bases; unmatched junction nucleotides: 7. CDR3 loop: CASGTSGNIRSYEQYF. CDR3 nucleotides: TGCGCCAGCGGGACTAGCGGGAACATCCGCTCCTACGAGCAGTACTTC.

This clone was seen a handful of times. This sequence joins TRBV9 and TRBJ2-2; D gene ambiguous. CDR3 length: 13 residues. CDR1 and CDR2 from the germline V gene are SGDLS and YYNGEE. Trimming removed 0 bases from V and 7 bases from J, with 7 bases in between. CDR3 residues: CASSVALRGELFF. CDR3 bases: TGTGCCAGCAGCGTAGCCCTCCGCGGGGAGCTGTTTTTT. The full variable domain, with the rest looked up from reference TRBV9 and TRBJ2-2, is DSGVTQTPKHLITATGQRVTLRCSPRSGDLSVYWYQQSLDQGLQFLIQYYNGEERAKGNILERFSAQQFPDLHSELNLSSLELGDSALYFCASSVALRGELFFGEGSRLTVL.

The J gene is TRBJ2-3, the V gene TRBV4-3; 7 bases match TRBD1. The CDR3 covers 16 residues. The V segment lost 4 bases and the J segment 1 base; nucleotides outside the gene matches: 8. Germline V CDR1 and CDR2: LGHNA, YSLEER. As DNA, the CDR3 is TGCGCCAGCAGCCGGCTTAGTGGACAGGGCACAGATACGCAGTATTTT. Translating gives CASSRLSGQGTDTQYF.

This clone was recorded only once. V gene TRBV9 combines with J gene TRBJ2-5; D possibly uses TRBD1 or TRBD2 (5 bases each). The CDR3 is made up of 13 amino acids. V lost 1 base and J 8 bases, leaving 12 bases between the germline ends. The germline CDR1 and CDR2 sequences are SGDLS and YYNGEE. CDR3: CASSVRDPATQYF. The CDR3 bases are TGTGCCAGCAGCGTACGGGACCCCGCTACCCAGTACTTC.

This clone was seen a few times. The chain joins TRBV18 to TRBJ1-1, with a possible D match to TRBD1 (5 bases). V was shortened by 6 bases and J by 3 bases, with 17 bases between the two germline ends. This CDR3 comprises 15 residues. Germline lookup yields CDR1 KGHSH and CDR2 LQKENI. CDR3 sequence: CASSPGGSGHTEAFF. The CDR3 region has the DNA TGTGCCAGCTCTCCTGGGGGTTCGGGGCACACTGAAGCTTTCTTT. The whole variable domain, remainder taken from reference TRBV18 and TRBJ1-1, is NAGVMQNPRHLVRRRGQEARLRCSPMKGHSHVYWYRQLPEEGLKFMVYLQKENIIDESGMPKERFSAEFPKEGPSILRIQQVVRGDSAAYFCASSPGGSGHTEAFFGQGTRLTVV.

A few counts support this clone. This chain uses TRBV4-1 with TRBJ2-1; the D gene is possibly TRBD2 (6 bases). The V gene's germline CDR1 is MGHRA and CDR2 YSYEKL. The CDR3 loop spans 16 amino acids. Trimming pared 4 bases from V and 2 bases from J, leaving 15 bases between. CDR3 loop: CASSPARGQAYNEQFF. The CDR3 coding sequence is TGCGCCAGCAGCCCGGCGCGGGGTCAAGCCTACAATGAGCAGTTCTTC.

This chain joins TRBV2 and TRBJ2-6; TRBD1 aligns across 7 bases. The J segment lost 1 base and the V segment lost 6 bases, leaving 3 bases of the junction unmatched. Germline CDR1 reads SNHLY; CDR2 reads FYNNEI. The CDR3 is made up of 15 amino acids. The CDR3 is CASSAQGSGANVLTF. The CDR3, as DNA: TGTGCCAGCAGCGCACAGGGGTCTGGGGCCAACGTCCTGACTTTC.